This T cell receptor (beta chain) was profiled in a study of radiotherapy plus CTLA-4 blockade in lung cancer. General observations from the study: Expansion in blood of tumor-derived TCR clones was seen after radiotherapy plus ipilimumab.

Generated by immunoSEQ multiplex PCR, the TCRdb table keeps only in-frame clones and is missing some. Of around 45,000 clones in the sample, roughly 67% were seen once. Enrolled patients, whose metastatic non-small-cell lung cancer was chemo-refractory, received focal radiation plus CTLA-4 blockade with ipilimumab. Comment on this clone: What it binds is unknown.

The CDR3 is 17 residues long. V dropped 6 bases and J dropped 0; count of bases not matched to a gene: 9. In germline, CDR1 is MNHEY, CDR2 SMNVEV (reference sequence). This clonotype was sampled from a human donor with non-small cell lung cancer who had a partial response to radiotherapy plus ipilimumab. The rearrangement uses TRBV27 and TRBJ1-1; 11 nucleotides align to TRBD1. The material sequenced was peripheral blood, taken from a patient treated with radiotherapy plus ipilimumab. The CDR3 region has the DNA TGTGCCAGCAGGGATGGGACAGGGGGGCTCATGAACACTGAAGCTTTCTTT. This gives the protein CASRDGTGGLMNTEAFF.